Below, one T cell receptor (beta chain) is given with its context. The data were taken from a study of sequential checkpoint blockade in melanoma. Study-wide background: Arm A got nivolumab then ipilimumab; arm B the reverse, 1:1. Maintenance nivolumab came after either treatment sequence.

The V end lost 3 bases, the J end lost 7 bases, and 25 bases lay between the germline ends. This CDR3 comprises 18 residues. Treatment meaning: randomized to nivolumab then ipilimumab (arm A) or the reverse (arm B). DNA-damaging chemotherapy had not been given to any patient beforehand. PBMC sorting kept live CD3+CD8+ cells without CD19 or CD56. Libraries were prepared by immunoSEQ multiplex PCR; TCRdb keeps only in-frame clonotypes and omits some of them. The table shows under 8,500 clones, with roughly 74% occurring only once. The chain carries TRBV23-1 and TRBJ1-5, with TRBD1 as a possible D gene (5 bases). TRBV23-1 is an open reading frame whose function is uncertain. The material was CD8+ T cells sorted from blood (inferred from file names), obtained from a patient given nivolumab and ipilimumab in sequence. The sequence derives from a human donor with melanoma. The CDR3 bases are TGCGCCAGCAGTCATGGCTATTTGGGGGAGGGGATTTGGCAGCCCCAGCATTTT. It specifies CASSHGYLGEGIWQPQHF.